This TCR beta chain originates from a study of response to subunit inactivated influenza vaccine. Trimming stripped 7 bases from V and 9 bases from J, with 22 bases between. The CDR3 is made up of 15 amino acids. Looked up from germline, CDR1 is MNHEY and CDR2 is SVGEGT. This clonotype was seen ten or more times. MiXCR, run by TCRdb on the RT-PCR reads, gives a single entry per CDR3 protein. The table lists roughly 550,000 distinct CDR3 sequences, around a quarter of them singletons, with 2.5% to 3% in the top ten. Another study also made use of these data, one on T cells expressing NK-cell markers. That publication notes: UMIs accompanied the 5'RACE template switching by which TCR beta cDNA was made. Sequencing of TCR beta repertoires drew on sorted CD3+CD56+NKG2C+, CD3+CD56+NKG2C- and CD3+CD56-NKG2C+ T cells. Serological testing identified seven of the eight sequenced donors as HCMV-seropositive and one as seronegative. Six donors had dominant NKG2C+ clonotypes that comprised roughly 1.0-7.5% of their CD8+ T cells. The study found these clonotypes also leading the CD3+CD56-NKG2C+ fraction in four donors.

The clonotype originates from a man in his forties or fifties who received an inactivated influenza vaccine. Material: CD4+ T cells sorted from PBMCs, obtained 12 days after vaccination. The chain uses TRBV6-2 or TRBV6-3 and TRBJ2-1, with D possibly TRBD1 on 5 matching bases. The CDR3 loop reads CASKITPPGAGEQFF. CDR3 in DNA: TGTGCCAGCAAAATCACCCCCCCTGGGGCTGGTGAGCAGTTCTTC.